Listed below are T cell receptor beta chains from one sample, sequenced in a study of vaccination effects on CD4 cells after COVID-19. No antigen is known for these receptors. Assay: immunoSEQ multiplex PCR; the TCRdb copy retains only in-frame clones and omits some. The sample lists around 45,000 clones, about 70% occurring once. The starting material was CD4+ T cells from PBMCs cultured without peptide, obtained before COVID-19 vaccination. The receptors here all came from a human donor who had a prior SARS-CoV-2 infection. The CDR3 runs from the conserved cysteine through the conserved F or W. The D gene is left open where the match is weak. Expanded clones get a size class; other rows say once, few or many, or leave the size out.

J | D | V | size | CDR3 | DNA
TRBJ2-7 | - | TRBV5-1 | - | CASRYEVTGVQYF | TGCGCCAGCAGGTACGAGGTTACTGGCGTGCAGTACTTC
TRBJ1-5 | TRBD1 | TRBV2 | - | CASSRDSYSNQPQHF | TGTGCCAGCAGCAGGGACAGCTATAGCAATCAGCCCCAGCATTTT
TRBJ2-7 | - | TRBV6-5 | - | CASSFTRYEQYF | TGTGCCAGCAGTTTTACCCGATACGAGCAGTACTTC
TRBJ2-7 | - | TRBV9 | - | CASSVDIGVSYEQYF | TGTGCCAGCAGCGTAGATATAGGGGTCTCCTACGAGCAGTACTTC
TRBJ2-5 | - | TRBV7-3 | - | CASSLRGVGETQYF | TGTGCCAGCAGCTTACGTGGGGTTGGGGAGACCCAGTACTTC
TRBJ1-6 | - | TRBV29-1 | - | CSVGQDQNSPLHF | TGCAGCGTTGGTCAGGACCAAAATTCACCCCTCCACTTT
TRBJ2-1 | TRBD2 | TRBV10-1 | - | CASGSGGRHNEQFF | TGCGCCAGCGGTTCGGGCGGGAGACACAATGAGCAGTTCTTC
TRBJ2-7 | - | TRBV7-9 | - | CASSSRDTFYEQYF | TGTGCCAGCAGCTCCCGGGACACATTCTACGAGCAGTACTTC
TRBJ2-5 | TRBD2 | TRBV4-1 | - | CASSQGRGSYQETQYF | TGCGCCAGCAGCCAAGGGCGGGGGAGTTACCAAGAGACCCAGTACTTC
TRBJ2-7 | - | TRBV2 | - | CASSKEQPQASEQYF | TGTGCCAGCAGTAAGGAACAGCCCCAGGCCTCCGAGCAGTACTTC
TRBJ1-2 | - | TRBV30 | once | CACQQGSGAYGYTF | TGTGCCTGCCAGCAGGGATCCGGGGCCTATGGCTACACCTTC
TRBJ2-3 | TRBD2 | TRBV5-1 | - | CASSSGLADTDTQYF | TGCGCCAGCAGCTCCGGACTAGCGGACACAGATACGCAGTATTTT
TRBJ2-7 | - | TRBV11-3 | once | CASSGRPGAYEQYF | TGTGCCAGCAGCGGAAGACCGGGGGCCTACGAGCAGTACTTC
TRBJ1-1 | TRBD1 | TRBV6-5 | - | CASSTWDRANTEAFF | TGTGCCAGCAGTACCTGGGACAGGGCTAACACTGAAGCTTTCTTT
TRBJ1-5 | TRBD1 | TRBV5-1 | few | CASSLQGARDQPQHF | TGCGCCAGCAGCTTGCAGGGGGCGCGGGACCAGCCCCAGCATTTT
TRBJ1-5 | - | TRBV7-9 | - | CASSLTDQPQHF | TGTGCCAGCAGCTTAACCGATCAGCCCCAGCATTTT
TRBJ1-4 | TRBD1 | TRBV5-1 | - | CASSLGAGQTIGGNEKLFF | TGCGCCAGCAGCTTGGGCGCGGGACAGACGATCGGGGGTAATGAAAAACTGTTTTTT
TRBJ2-5 | - | TRBV2 | few | CASSGRTQPQETQYF | TGTGCCAGCAGTGGCCGGACACAACCCCAAGAGACCCAGTACTTC
TRBJ1-4 | TRBD1 | TRBV4-2 | - | CASSRPGTANEKLFF | TGTGCCAGCAGCCGTCCCGGGACAGCGAATGAAAAACTGTTTTTT
TRBJ2-7 | - | TRBV7-9 | - | CASSRRVGRPPHEQYF | TGTGCCAGCAGCCGTCGTGTGGGCCGTCCCCCCCACGAGCAGTACTTC
TRBJ2-2 | TRBD2 | TRBV7-2 | - | CASSSGLDTGELFF | TGTGCCAGCAGCTCGGGACTAGACACCGGGGAGCTGTTTTTT
TRBJ2-2 | - | TRBV3-1/TRBV3-2 | - | CASSLAGGELFF | TGTGCCAGCAGCCTAGCAGGCGGGGAGCTGTTTTTT
TRBJ1-1 | - | TRBV7-8 | - | CASSLVVEAEAFF | TGTGCCAGCAGCTTAGTAGTCGAGGCTGAAGCTTTCTTT
TRBJ2-1 | - | TRBV7-3 | - | CASSPQGELYNEQFF | TGTGCCAGCAGCCCGCAGGGAGAACTGTACAATGAGCAGTTCTTC
TRBJ2-5 | - | TRBV11-2 | - | CASSLGETQYF | TGTGCCAGCAGCTTAGGGGAGACCCAGTACTTC
TRBJ2-7 | - | TRBV6-2/TRBV6-3 | - | CASSKGGGNGYEQYF | TGTGCCAGCAGTAAGGGCGGCGGGAACGGCTACGAGCAGTACTTC
TRBJ1-1 | - | TRBV5-1 | - | CASSWSLGGDTEAFF | TGCGCCAGCAGCTGGAGTCTGGGAGGTGACACTGAAGCTTTCTTT
TRBJ2-5 | - | TRBV3-1/TRBV3-2 | - | CASSQRRQETQYF | TGTGCCAGCAGCCAACGGAGACAAGAGACCCAGTACTTC
TRBJ1-1 | - | TRBV19 | - | CASGHGEDAEAFF | TGTGCCAGCGGCCACGGAGAGGACGCTGAAGCTTTCTTT
TRBJ1-2 | - | TRBV28 | few | CASSRTGVYGYTF | TGTGCCAGCAGTCGAACCGGGGTTTATGGCTACACCTTC
TRBJ2-3 | - | TRBV7-9 | - | CASSLVGGGTDTQYF | TGTGCCAGCAGCTTAGTCGGCGGAGGAACAGATACGCAGTATTTT
TRBJ2-3 | TRBD2 | TRBV28 | - | CASREALAGLGTDTQYF | TGTGCCAGCAGGGAAGCACTAGCGGGGCTCGGCACAGATACGCAGTATTTT
TRBJ2-1 | - | TRBV7-8 | - | CASSVLPLYNEQFF | TGTGCCAGCAGCGTGCTGCCCCTCTACAATGAGCAGTTCTTC
TRBJ2-2 | TRBD1 | TRBV19 | - | CASSKGTGGTINTGELFF | TGTGCCAGTAGTAAAGGGACAGGGGGTACCATAAACACCGGGGAGCTGTTTTTT
TRBJ1-6 | - | TRBV5-1 | - | CASSLEVTVNSPLHF | TGCGCCAGCAGCTTGGAAGTCACAGTGAATTCACCCCTCCACTTT
TRBJ2-3 | TRBD2 | TRBV5-1 | - | CASSLGVRLASDTQYF | TGCGCCAGCAGCTTGGGGGTTAGACTAGCATCGGATACGCAGTATTTT
TRBJ2-2 | - | TRBV20-1 | - | CSASRMANTGELFF | TGCAGTGCTAGTCGGATGGCGAACACCGGGGAGCTGTTTTTT
TRBJ2-7 | - | TRBV7-8 | - | CASSLDGGRTYEQYF | TGTGCCAGCAGCTTAGATGGGGGTCGGACCTACGAGCAGTACTTC
TRBJ2-3 | - | TRBV11-2 | - | CASSRSADYRSTDTQYF | TGTGCCAGCAGCAGAAGCGCGGACTACCGAAGCACAGATACGCAGTATTTT
TRBJ2-1 | - | TRBV10-3 | - | CAISEFSGVSYNEQFF | TGTGCCATCAGTGAGTTTTCAGGGGTTTCCTACAATGAGCAGTTCTTC
TRBJ2-5 | - | TRBV11-3 | once | CASSLSTVLETQYF | TGTGCCAGCAGCTTAAGTACGGTTTTAGAGACCCAGTACTTC
TRBJ2-1 | - | TRBV29-1 | - | CSVGSASSYNEQFF | TGCAGCGTTGGTAGCGCAAGCTCCTACAATGAGCAGTTCTTC
TRBJ2-6 | TRBD1 | TRBV7-9 | - | CASSRTATGDPGANVLTF | TGTGCCAGCAGCCGAACCGCGACAGGGGATCCTGGGGCCAACGTCCTGACTTTC
TRBJ2-5 | TRBD1 | TRBV3-1/TRBV3-2 | - | CASSQGTGFETQYF | TGTGCCAGCAGCCAAGGGACAGGGTTTGAGACCCAGTACTTC
TRBJ2-3 | - | TRBV9 | - | CASSVARRDTQYF | TGTGCCAGCAGCGTGGCGAGGAGGGATACGCAGTATTTT
TRBJ1-2 | TRBD1 | TRBV5-4 | few | CASSLDPSGTGGGGYTF | TGTGCCAGCAGCTTGGATCCTTCCGGGACAGGGGGCGGTGGCTACACCTTC